One and the same sample provided the 18 T cell receptor beta chains below, sequenced in a study of blood T cell repertoires in COVID-19. Profiled with immunoSEQ multiplex PCR; TCRdb holds only in-frame clones, not every one. Of 250,000 to 350,000 clones in the sample, about four fifths were seen once. Sequencing was performed on peripheral blood. These receptors were collected from a person aged 70 to 80 with COVID-19, enrolled during active disease.

V and J are TRBV7-9 and TRBJ1-5; D remains ambiguous. Germline loops: CDR1 SEHNR, CDR2 FQNEAQ (reference sequence). V lost 1 base and J lost 4, with 14 bases in between. The CDR3 extends over 16 amino acids. CDR3 sequence: CASSLGSGGLNQPQHF. The CDR3 DNA follows: TGTGCCAGCAGCTTAGGTTCCGGAGGGCTAAATCAGCCCCAGCATTTT.

The chain carries TRBV6-5 and TRBJ2-7, with 13 bases fitting TRBD2. The germline V gene has CDR1 MNHEY and CDR2 SVGAGI. Trimming at V came to 5 bases and at J to 7 bases, leaving 8 bases not matched to a gene. This CDR3 has 15 amino acids. DNA of the CDR3: TGTGCCAGCAGTCCAAGGACTAGCGGGAGTAGTGAGCAGTACTTC. This sequence encodes CASSPRTSGSSEQYF.

This chain uses TRBV4-3 with TRBJ2-7; 12 bases line up with TRBD2. The ends lost 0 bases at V and 0 bases at J; junction bases unmatched: 12. The germline V gene encodes CDR1 LGHNA and CDR2 YSLEER. The CDR3 extends over 20 amino acids. This CDR3 is CASSQDISGLAGYSSYEQYF. CDR3 bases: TGCGCCAGCAGCCAAGATATATCGGGACTAGCGGGTTATAGCTCCTACGAGCAGTACTTC.

This clone was recorded once. The chain carries TRBV24-1 and TRBJ2-4; 7 bases match TRBD2. V lost 6 bases to trimming and J lost 3 bases; unmatched junction nucleotides: 10. This CDR3 is 16 amino acids long. From germline, CDR1 is KGHDR and CDR2 SFDVKD. CDR3 in amino acids: CATSNTAGDFKNIQYF. CDR3 coding DNA: TGTGCCACCAGTAATACGGCGGGGGATTTCAAAAACATTCAGTACTTC.

The CDR3 spells CATASPGQGYEQYF. CDR3 nucleotide sequence: TGTGCCACCGCTTCCCCGGGACAGGGGTACGAGCAGTACTTC. The J gene is TRBJ2-7, the V gene TRBV28, with 10 nucleotides matching TRBD1. J gave up 4 bases and V 10 bases, and 10 bases lay outside the gene matches. Germline V gives CDR1 MDHEN, CDR2 SYDVKM. The CDR3 extends over 14 amino acids.

V gene TRBV6-5 combines with J gene TRBJ2-7; no firm D call. Germline V gives CDR1 MNHEY, CDR2 SVGAGI. Trimming took off 0 bases at V and 2 bases at J, with 14 bases between the two ends. CDR3 size: 16 residues. CDR3 protein: CASSYSHMSWPYEQYF. For the CDR3, the DNA is TGTGCCAGCAGTTACTCCCACATGTCGTGGCCCTACGAGCAGTACTTC.

This chain uses TRBV5-6 with TRBJ2-2, with D unresolved. CDR1 is SGHDT, CDR2 YYEEEE, per germline. The CDR3 runs to 13 residues. Trimming shortened V by 1 base and J by 4 bases, and 5 bases separated the two germline ends. CDR3 in amino acids: CASSLISTGELFF. As DNA, the CDR3 is TGTGCCAGCAGCTTGATTAGCACCGGGGAGCTGTTTTTT.

The V and J genes are TRBV7-3 and TRBJ2-1; 11 bases are shared with TRBD2. J lost 3 bases, V lost 1 base, and 11 bases had no gene match. From germline, CDR1 is SGHTA and CDR2 FQGTGA. The CDR3 has 19 residues. CDR3 bases: TGTGCCAGCAGCTTAAGGGGAATGACTAGCGGGATGAACTACAATGAGCAGTTCTTC. It specifies CASSLRGMTSGMNYNEQFF. The whole variable domain, remainder taken from reference TRBV7-3 and TRBJ2-1, is GAGVSQTPSNKVTEKGKYVELRCDPISGHTALYWYRQSLGQGPEFLIYFQGTGAADDSGLPNDRFFAVRPEGSVSTLKIQRTERGDSAVYLCASSLRGMTSGMNYNEQFFGPGTRLTVL.

The chain is built from TRBV2 and TRBJ1-2; D is uncertain. This CDR3 contains 16 residues. V was shortened by 6 bases and J by 4 bases, with 21 bases between the two germline ends. CDR1 is SNHLY, CDR2 FYNNEI, per germline. This CDR3 reads CASRATAGDTTYGYTF. In DNA form, the CDR3 reads TGTGCCAGCAGGGCGACCGCCGGGGATACGACCTATGGCTACACCTTC.

This clone was seen only once. This chain links TRBV3-1 (or the pseudogene TRBV3-2) with TRBJ2-5, with TRBD2 as a possible D gene (5 bases). V lost 4 bases to trimming and J lost 4 bases, with 16 bases between them. Per the germline V gene, CDR1 is LGHDT and CDR2 is YNNKEL (reference sequence). The CDR3 covers 15 residues. The CDR3 spells CASSRSASRGETQYF. DNA of the CDR3: TGTGCCAGCAGCCGTAGCGCAAGCCGGGGAGAGACCCAGTACTTC.

The chain joins TRBV11-3 to TRBJ2-7; 9 bases align to TRBD2. The CDR3 loop spans 15 amino acids. Trimming took 2 bases from V and 2 from J; bases not matched to a gene: 4. Germline lookup yields CDR1 SGHNT and CDR2 YENEEA. CDR3 coding DNA: TGTGCCAGCAGCTTACTAGCGGGGATGGCCTACGAGCAGTACTTC. Its protein product is CASSLLAGMAYEQYF.

The chain has TRBV5-1 and TRBJ1-5; D not resolved. The V gene lost 4 bases and the J gene lost 0 bases, with 17 bases spanning the gap. CDR3 length equals 17 residues. The germline gives CDR1 SGHRS, CDR2 YFSETQ. CDR3 bases: TGCGCCAGCAGCACCGGGATCCCGGGCTATAGCAATCAGCCCCAGCATTTT. Translation: CASSTGIPGYSNQPQHF.

The chain joins TRBV5-1 to TRBJ1-1, with TRBD1 identical over 9 bases. CDR1 and CDR2 from the germline V gene are SGHRS and YFSETQ. The CDR3 is made up of 18 amino acids. The ends lost 4 bases at V and 2 bases at J; junction bases unmatched: 15. The CDR3 DNA reads as TGCGCCAGCAGCGTGGGGGACAGGGTCCCGGGCTCAAACACTGAAGCTTTCTTT. Translation: CASSVGDRVPGSNTEAFF.

The chain uses TRBV27 and TRBJ2-7; 7 bases agree with TRBD1. CDR3 length: 15 amino acids. Trimming at V came to 5 bases and at J to 0 bases, leaving 7 bases not matched to a gene. Germline-derived CDR1 and CDR2 are MNHEY and SMNVEV (reference sequence). The CDR3 DNA reads as TGTGCCAGCAGTCTTGACGGGACAGTCTCCTACGAGCAGTACTTC. Translated: CASSLDGTVSYEQYF.

The gene calls are TRBV18 and TRBJ2-1; maybe TRBD2 (6 bases). CDR1 is KGHSH and CDR2 is LQKENI in the germline V gene. CDR3 length equals 15 residues. The ends were cut back, 2 bases at V and 0 bases at J, with 8 bases in the middle. CDR3 in amino acids: CASSPTGSSYNEQFF. CDR3 sequence (DNA): TGTGCCAGCTCACCAACCGGGAGCTCCTACAATGAGCAGTTCTTC.

The V and J genes are TRBV14 and TRBJ2-4; 8 positions match TRBD1. Germline CDR1 and CDR2: SGHDN and FVKESK. V was pared by 4 bases and J by 8 bases, with 10 bases of the junction left unmatched. CDR3 length: 15 amino acids. CDR3 bases: TGTGCCAGCAGCCGACTGGACAGGGCTTACGACATTCAGTACTTC. The encoded protein is CASSRLDRAYDIQYF.

The chain employs TRBV4-3 and TRBJ2-3; TRBD2 is a possible D gene (7 bases). The germline gives CDR1 LGHNA, CDR2 YSLEER. There are 15 residues in the CDR3. With 1 base removed from V and 8 bases from J, the gap between germline ends came to 16 bases. The CDR3 is CASSQAWGGLSTQYF. CDR3 coding DNA: TGCGCCAGCAGCCAAGCTTGGGGGGGCCTAAGTACGCAGTATTTT.

The chain carries TRBV28 and TRBJ2-7; tentatively, D is TRBD2 (5 bases). Deletions cut 10 bases from V and 7 bases from J, with 20 bases between. The germline CDR1 and CDR2 sequences are MDHEN and SYDVKM. The CDR3 extends over 13 amino acids. CDR3 sequence (DNA): TGTGCCACCACTCTCGCCCGGGGTTTGGAGCAGTACTTC. This encodes CATTLARGLEQYF.